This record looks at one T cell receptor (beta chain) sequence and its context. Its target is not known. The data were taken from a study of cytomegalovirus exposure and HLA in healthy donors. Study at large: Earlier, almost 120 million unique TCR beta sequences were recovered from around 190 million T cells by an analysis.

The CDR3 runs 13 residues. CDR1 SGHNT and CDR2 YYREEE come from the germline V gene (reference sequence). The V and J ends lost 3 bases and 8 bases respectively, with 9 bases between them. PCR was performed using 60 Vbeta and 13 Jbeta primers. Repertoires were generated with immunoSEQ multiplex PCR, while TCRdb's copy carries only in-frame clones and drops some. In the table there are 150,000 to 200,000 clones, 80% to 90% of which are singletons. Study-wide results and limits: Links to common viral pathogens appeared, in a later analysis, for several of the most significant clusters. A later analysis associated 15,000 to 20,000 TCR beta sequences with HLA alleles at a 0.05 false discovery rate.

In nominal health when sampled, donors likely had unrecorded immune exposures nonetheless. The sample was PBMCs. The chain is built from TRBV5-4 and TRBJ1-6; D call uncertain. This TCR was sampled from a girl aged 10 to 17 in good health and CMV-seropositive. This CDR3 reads CASSWARDSPLHF. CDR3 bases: TGTGCCAGCAGCTGGGCGAGGGATTCACCCCTCCACTTT.